Shown below are 5 T cell receptor beta chains from a single sample sequenced in a study of blood T cell repertoires in COVID-19. Produced via immunoSEQ multiplex PCR; TCRdb's table is partial and in-frame only. This table has about 170,000 clones, approximately 90% appearing once. What was sequenced was peripheral blood. These receptors were obtained from a man aged 50 or older who had recovered from COVID-19.

The CDR3 loop reads CASSQGAGISYEQYF. CDR3 nucleotides: TGTGCCAGCAGCCAAGGAGCGGGGATCTCCTACGAGCAGTACTTC. This chain joins TRBV3-1 (or the pseudogene TRBV3-2) and TRBJ2-7; 7 bases fit TRBD2. Germline CDR1 reads LGHDT; CDR2 reads YNNKEL (reference sequence). This CDR3 comprises 15 residues. Losses at the gene ends were 1 base for V and 0 bases for J; bases not matched to a gene: 3.

J is TRBJ2-1 and V is TRBV6-4, with a possible D match to TRBD2 (5 bases). Trimming stripped 4 bases from V and 7 bases from J, with 17 bases between. In germline, CDR1 is MRHNA, CDR2 SNTAGT. This CDR3 contains 15 residues. CDR3 nucleotides: TGTGCCAGCAGTGCTCGGGGTCGGGGTACAAATGAGCAGTTCTTC. Its translation is CASSARGRGTNEQFF.

The V gene is TRBV10-3, the J gene TRBJ2-5, with a possible D match to TRBD1 (6 bases). Germline values: CDR1 ENHRY, CDR2 SYGVKD. V was clipped by 5 bases and J by 2 bases, with 9 bases between them. This CDR3 is built from 13 residues. In DNA form, the CDR3 reads TGTGCCATCAGTTCCGGGACACAAGAGACCCAGTACTTC. This encodes CAISSGTQETQYF.

This sequence joins TRBV6-5 and TRBJ2-2, with D possibly TRBD1 on 5 matching bases. CDR3 length equals 13 residues. V lost 7 bases to trimming and J lost 5 bases, with 11 bases between them. Germline loops: CDR1 MNHEY, CDR2 SVGAGI. CDR3 in DNA: TGTGCCAGCAATACCGACAGAACCGGGGAGCTGTTTTTT. Its protein product is CASNTDRTGELFF.

This sequence joins TRBV6-5 and TRBJ2-1, with TRBD2 matching over 12 bases. The CDR3 is 15 residues long. Germline V gene lookup returns CDR1 MNHEY and CDR2 SVGAGI. J gave up 9 bases and V 6 bases, and 9 bases lay outside the gene matches. The CDR3 nucleotides read TGTGCCAGCAGCCGAACTAGCGGGAGGAAGGTTGAGCAGTTCTTC. Protein product: CASSRTSGRKVEQFF.